This T cell receptor (beta chain) was retrieved from a study of identical twins. With regard to this clonotype: Its antigen is not known.

Each CDR3 protein is one row after TCRdb ran MiXCR on the 5' RACE reads. The sample lists 600,000 to 700,000 distinct CDR3 sequences, less than 25% occurring once. Study-wide results and limits: A lower insertion count was a feature of abundant cord blood beta clonotypes, with no such feature in memory repertoires.

The length of the CDR3 is 17 residues. CDR1 is SGDLS and CDR2 is YYNGEE in the germline V gene. V lost 5 bases to trimming and J lost 5 bases; unmatched junction nucleotides: 9. This sample also appeared in a second study, on T cells expressing NK-cell markers.

This sequence was found in a young woman in good health. The sample consisted of PBMCs. The gene calls are TRBV9 and TRBJ2-3; 15 bases are shared with TRBD2. In DNA, the CDR3 is TGTGCCAGCAGTCCAAAACCGGGACTAGCGGGGGGAGATACGCAGTATTTT. As protein: CASSPKPGLAGGDTQYF.